Shown below are 5 T cell receptor beta chains from a single sample sequenced in a study of OX40 agonist ivuxolimab in advanced cancers. Here immunoSEQ multiplex PCR was the method, and the copy in TCRdb shows in-frame clones only, minus some. Of over 55,000 clones detected, 75% to 90% appear once; the ten largest clones hold under 2.5%. The material sequenced was CD4+ or CD8+ T cells sorted from blood, taken in a trial of the OX40 agonist ivuxolimab. All receptors come from an adult with an advanced solid tumor such as melanoma, head and neck, liver or kidney cancer.

The gene calls are TRBV28 and TRBJ1-5; D uncertain. CDR3 size: 14 residues. Germline loops: CDR1 MDHEN, CDR2 SYDVKM. V was trimmed by 5 bases and J by 2 bases, leaving 10 bases between them. The CDR3 nucleotides are TGTGCCAGCAGTCCCCAGAGGGGCAATCAGCCCCAGCATTTT. Protein product: CASSPQRGNQPQHF.

The V gene is TRBV27, the J gene TRBJ2-7, with D perhaps matching TRBD1 or TRBD2 (5 bases each). The V end was cut by 6 bases, the J end by 3 bases, with 18 bases between. CDR3 size: 15 residues. Germline assignment: CDR1 MNHEY and CDR2 SMNVEV (reference sequence). CDR3 coding DNA: TGTGCCAGCAGCCCAAAGACCGGGGCATTCTACGAGCAGTACTTC. Its protein is CASSPKTGAFYEQYF.

The chain recombines TRBV15 with TRBJ1-2, with D maybe TRBD1 (6 bases). Germline V lookup: CDR1 LNHNV, CDR2 YYDKDF (reference sequence). V lost 3 bases, J lost 5 bases, and 16 bases lay in between. This CDR3 is built from 15 residues. CDR3: CATSRGGSLKYGYTF. Written as DNA, the CDR3 is TGTGCCACCAGCAGGGGGGGCTCGCTTAAATATGGCTACACCTTC.

The gene calls are TRBV6-1 and TRBJ1-2; 8 bases are a match to TRBD1. V dropped 8 bases and J dropped 2; count of bases not matched to a gene: 7. In germline, CDR1 is MNHNS, CDR2 SASEGT. The CDR3 runs to 14 residues. The CDR3, as DNA: TGTGCCAGCCTTTCGGGACAGGAGAACTATGGCTACACCTTC. Encoded protein: CASLSGQENYGYTF.

This clone was seen once. The chain joins TRBV2 to TRBJ2-1, with 10 bases that match TRBD2. Trimming took 8 bases from V and 7 from J; bases not matched to a gene: 5. This CDR3 is built from 13 residues. Germline V lookup: CDR1 SNHLY, CDR2 FYNNEI. CDR3 coding DNA: TGTGCCAGCGGGACTAGCGATGGAAATGAGCAGTTCTTC. Translating gives CASGTSDGNEQFF.